The rows below give T cell receptor beta chains drawn from one sample of a study of blood T cell repertoires in COVID-19. TCRdb keeps only in-frame clones here, not all; method: immunoSEQ multiplex PCR. Among more than 300,000 clones, around 87% were seen once, and the ten largest hold about 6.9%. Sequences were obtained from peripheral blood. These TCRs come from a woman aged 45-59 years with COVID-19, enrolled during active disease. CDR3s include the opening cysteine and the closing phenylalanine or tryptophan. Each record gives: J gene, D gene, clone size, V gene, CDR3 DNA, CDR3 protein. The D gene is left open where the match is weak. The size field is filled for only some rows; it gives once, few, many or a size class.

J: TRBJ2-3; D: TRBD1; size: NA; V: TRBV5-1; DNA: TGCGCCAGCAGCACCTGGACAGGGGAAGTATTCACAGATACGCAGTATTTT; CDR3: CASSTWTGEVFTDTQYF
J: TRBJ2-7; D: NA; size: NA; V: TRBV28; DNA: TGTGCCAGCAGTGGGGGGGGCGCGGCGGGAGTCGAGCAGTACTTC; CDR3: CASSGGGAAGVEQYF
J: TRBJ1-2; D: NA; size: NA; V: TRBV27; DNA: TGTGCCAGCAGTATAAGGACAGATTCAAGTTTCGATGGCTACACCTTC; CDR3: CASSIRTDSSFDGYTF
J: TRBJ1-6; D: NA; size: few; V: TRBV6-5; DNA: TGTGCCAGCAGTTATACAGGGAACTCACCCCTCCACTTT; CDR3: CASSYTGNSPLHF
J: TRBJ2-3; D: TRBD2; size: NA; V: TRBV5-1; DNA: TGCGCCAGCAGCTTGGGGGACTACACAGATACGCAGTATTTT; CDR3: CASSLGDYTDTQYF
J: TRBJ1-1; D: NA; size: NA; V: TRBV7-9; DNA: TGTGCCAGCAGCTTATTAGGGGAAACCGCTGAAGCTTTCTTT; CDR3: CASSLLGETAEAFF
J: TRBJ2-7; D: NA; size: NA; V: TRBV6-5; DNA: TGTGCCAGCAGGGGAGTAAATCCCTACGAGCAGTACTTC; CDR3: CASRGVNPYEQYF
J: TRBJ2-2; D: TRBD2; size: NA; V: TRBV2; DNA: TGTGCCAGTACCGGGACTAGTCCCCTCCCCGGGGAGCTGTTTTTT; CDR3: CASTGTSPLPGELFF
J: TRBJ2-5; D: NA; size: NA; V: TRBV11-3; DNA: TGTGCCAGCAGCAAGGACAGATTACAAGAGACCCAGTACTTC; CDR3: CASSKDRLQETQYF
J: TRBJ2-3; D: NA; size: NA; V: TRBV6-5; DNA: TGTGCCAGCAGTCTCGGACAGCCTAGCACAGATACGCAGTATTTT; CDR3: CASSLGQPSTDTQYF
J: TRBJ1-5; D: TRBD1; size: NA; V: TRBV5-1; DNA: TGCGCCAGCAGCTCCACAGGGGGCGGTCAGCCCCAGCATTTT; CDR3: CASSSTGGGQPQHF
J: TRBJ2-5; D: NA; size: NA; V: TRBV7-8; DNA: TGTGCCAGCAGCTTACCGAGTAGGGCAGGGATGTTGGGAGAGACCCAGTACTTC; CDR3: CASSLPSRAGMLGETQYF
J: TRBJ2-7; D: TRBD1; size: NA; V: TRBV7-9; DNA: TGTGCCAGCAGCCCGGGACAGGGTATCGCCGAGCAGTACTTC; CDR3: CASSPGQGIAEQYF
J: TRBJ2-3; D: TRBD2; size: NA; V: TRBV3-1/TRBV3-2; DNA: TGTGCCAGCAGCCTCCTTCCGGGACTAGGTCCCGATACGCAGTATTTT; CDR3: CASSLLPGLGPDTQYF
J: TRBJ1-6; D: TRBD1; size: NA; V: TRBV7-8; DNA: TGTGCCAGCAGCTCCGACAGGGTGGCTTCACCCCTCCACTTT; CDR3: CASSSDRVASPLHF
J: TRBJ1-6; D: TRBD1; size: NA; V: TRBV27; DNA: TGTGCCAGCAGATCAGATCGGGCAGGGGGCCTATATAATTCACCCCTCCACTTT; CDR3: CASRSDRAGGLYNSPLHF
J: TRBJ2-2; D: NA; size: NA; V: TRBV2; DNA: TGTGCCAGCAGTGAAGCTGTGCGAAGAGGGACCGGGGAGCTGTTTTTT; CDR3: CASSEAVRRGTGELFF
J: TRBJ2-7; D: NA; size: NA; V: TRBV6-5; DNA: TGTGCCAGCGCCATCTCCCAAACGACATCCTACGAGCAGTACTTC; CDR3: CASAISQTTSYEQYF
J: TRBJ1-1; D: NA; size: NA; V: TRBV21-1; DNA: TGTGCCAGCAGCAACAGGGGGACAGAAAACCGGAGGGCTTTCTTT; CDR3: CASSNRGTENRRAFF
J: TRBJ1-2; D: NA; size: NA; V: TRBV19; DNA: TGTGCCAGTAGTATAGATCTACGGGTAGGCTATGGCTACACCTTC; CDR3: CASSIDLRVGYGYTF
J: TRBJ2-7; D: NA; size: NA; V: TRBV15; DNA: TGTGCCACCAGCAGAGTATCTGGGGGCCCCGCGTGGCAGTACTTC; CDR3: CATSRVSGGPAWQYF
J: TRBJ2-2; D: TRBD1; size: NA; V: TRBV4-2; DNA: TGTGCCAGCAAAGGGACAGGGGACACCGGGGAGCTGTTTTTT; CDR3: CASKGTGDTGELFF
J: TRBJ2-1; D: TRBD2; size: NA; V: TRBV6-5; DNA: TGTGCCAGCAGTACGTCTAGCGGGTACAATGAGCAGTTCTTC; CDR3: CASSTSSGYNEQFF
J: TRBJ2-5; D: TRBD1; size: many; V: TRBV28; DNA: TGTGCCAGCAGTTTACGACAGGGGGCTTGGCAAGAGACCCAGTACTTC; CDR3: CASSLRQGAWQETQYF
J: TRBJ1-1; D: NA; size: NA; V: TRBV14; DNA: TGTGCCAGCAGCTGGCTTATCCTGAACACTGAAGCTTTCTTT; CDR3: CASSWLILNTEAFF
J: TRBJ2-1; D: NA; size: NA; V: TRBV11-2; DNA: TGTGCCAGCAGCTTATCAGGACGAGGGGGCTACAATGAGCAGTTCTTC; CDR3: CASSLSGRGGYNEQFF
J: TRBJ1-3; D: NA; size: NA; V: TRBV30; DNA: TGTGCCTGGAGGAACCGGGATACTGGAAACACCATATATTTT; CDR3: CAWRNRDTGNTIYF
J: TRBJ1-1; D: NA; size: NA; V: TRBV11-2; DNA: TGTGCCAGCAGCTTATCACGGGACACTACTTCTCGCGCTGAAGCTTTCTTT; CDR3: CASSLSRDTTSRAEAFF
J: TRBJ2-7; D: NA; size: few; V: TRBV6-5; DNA: TGTGCCAGCAGCGACATAAACTACGAGCAGTACTTC; CDR3: CASSDINYEQYF
J: TRBJ2-2; D: NA; size: NA; V: TRBV12-3/TRBV12-4; DNA: TGTGCCAGCAGTTTAGGGCTCCGCCGGGAGCTGTTTTTT; CDR3: CASSLGLRRELFF
J: TRBJ2-2; D: TRBD2; size: NA; V: TRBV5-4; DNA: TGTGCCAGCAGCTCCGGACTAGGGAATTTGCCCGGGGAGCTGTTTTTT; CDR3: CASSSGLGNLPGELFF
J: TRBJ2-3; D: TRBD2; size: NA; V: TRBV7-2; DNA: TGTGCCAGCAGCTCCGGGACTAGCGGGGTTAGCACAGATACGCAGTATTTT; CDR3: CASSSGTSGVSTDTQYF
J: TRBJ2-1; D: NA; size: NA; V: TRBV9; DNA: TGTGCCAGCAGCTTCTCCTCCTTCGATGAGCAGTTCTTC; CDR3: CASSFSSFDEQFF
J: TRBJ1-6; D: TRBD1; size: NA; V: TRBV7-2; DNA: TGTGCCAGCAGCCAGGACAGGGGGCGTTCACCCCTCCACTTT; CDR3: CASSQDRGRSPLHF
J: TRBJ2-6; D: NA; size: NA; V: TRBV4-1; DNA: TGCGCCAGCAGCCATACCGCAGCGAGCTCTGGGGCCAACGTCCTGACTTTC; CDR3: CASSHTAASSGANVLTF
J: TRBJ2-3; D: TRBD2; size: NA; V: TRBV9; DNA: TGTGCCAGCAGAGCCGGGAGGGGCAGCACAGATACGCAGTATTTT; CDR3: CASRAGRGSTDTQYF
J: TRBJ1-1; D: TRBD1; size: NA; V: TRBV7-9; DNA: TGTGCCAGCAGCTTGACAGGGGTGGGAGAAGCTTTCTTT; CDR3: CASSLTGVGEAFF
J: TRBJ2-7; D: TRBD1; size: NA; V: TRBV13; DNA: TGTGCCAGCAGCTCGAGTCTTCGATTCCGGGACAGGGGGCACGAGCAGTACTTC; CDR3: CASSSSLRFRDRGHEQYF
J: TRBJ2-1; D: TRBD2; size: NA; V: TRBV5-4; DNA: TGTGCCAGCAGCTTGGACCCTAGCGGCTCCTACAATGAGCAGTTCTTC; CDR3: CASSLDPSGSYNEQFF
J: TRBJ1-5; D: NA; size: few; V: TRBV28; DNA: TGTGCCAGCGGCTTTTTAAGGCAGGACTATAGCAATCAGCCCCAGCATTTT; CDR3: CASGFLRQDYSNQPQHF
J: TRBJ1-1; D: NA; size: NA; V: TRBV30; DNA: TGTGCCTGGAGTGTACGGTCGGGGGTTAGAGCTTTCTTT; CDR3: CAWSVRSGVRAFF
J: TRBJ2-1; D: NA; size: NA; V: TRBV9; DNA: TGTGCCAGCAGCGTAGCTGGGTGGGAGGGGGGCAATGAGCAGTTCTTC; CDR3: CASSVAGWEGGNEQFF
J: TRBJ2-7; D: NA; size: NA; V: TRBV30; DNA: TGTGCCTGGAGTGTACAGACAGTCTTCTCCTACGAGCAGTACTTC; CDR3: CAWSVQTVFSYEQYF
J: TRBJ1-2; D: TRBD1; size: few; V: TRBV18; DNA: TGTGCCAGCTCACCGATGGACAGGGGAGGGGAAGGCACCTTC; CDR3: CASSPMDRGGEGTF
J: TRBJ1-1; D: TRBD1; size: NA; V: TRBV6-5; DNA: TGTGCCAGCAGCCAGACAGGGACTGAAGCTTTCTTT; CDR3: CASSQTGTEAFF
J: TRBJ2-3; D: TRBD2; size: NA; V: TRBV9; DNA: TGTGCCAGCAGCGTAGCTGGGACTAGCGTAAATACGCAGTATTTT; CDR3: CASSVAGTSVNTQYF
J: TRBJ1-5; D: TRBD1; size: NA; V: TRBV7-9; DNA: TGTGCCAGCAGCTTATGGACAGGGAAAAATCAGCCCCAGCATTTT; CDR3: CASSLWTGKNQPQHF
J: TRBJ1-1; D: NA; size: NA; V: TRBV11-2; DNA: TGTGCCAGCAGCTTATCCGGTTTCTTACCTGAAGCTTTCTTT; CDR3: CASSLSGFLPEAFF
J: TRBJ1-6; D: NA; size: NA; V: TRBV5-1; DNA: TGCGCCAGCAGCCCCCGGGGGGCCTATAATTCACCCCTCCACTTT; CDR3: CASSPRGAYNSPLHF
J: TRBJ1-2; D: NA; size: NA; V: TRBV5-1; DNA: TGCGCCAGCAGCCCGGAAGGGCAGGGATCTTGGGGCTACACCTTC; CDR3: CASSPEGQGSWGYTF
J: TRBJ2-7; D: TRBD1; size: many; V: TRBV5-1; DNA: TGCGCCAGCAGCGCGGGGAGGCGACAGGGGATAAACGAGCAGTACTTC; CDR3: CASSAGRRQGINEQYF
J: TRBJ2-1; D: TRBD2; size: few; V: TRBV5-3; DNA: TGTGCCAGAATGCCTAGCGGGGGATTTTACAATGAGCAGTTCTTC; CDR3: CARMPSGGFYNEQFF
J: TRBJ2-7; D: TRBD1; size: NA; V: TRBV5-1; DNA: TGCGCCAGCAGCGAACCGGGACAGGAGGCTTACGAGCAGTACTTC; CDR3: CASSEPGQEAYEQYF
J: TRBJ2-1; D: TRBD2; size: NA; V: TRBV15; DNA: TGTGCCACCAGCAGAGCGTGGGGGACTAGCGGGAGCCCAAAGAGCCCCTACAATGAGCAGTTCTTC; CDR3: CATSRAWGTSGSPKSPYNEQFF